This record concerns one T cell receptor (beta chain) sequence. Compared with germline, one end of the junction differs, possibly owing to a read error. This entry is derived from a study of blood T cell repertoires in COVID-19. For the study at large: Acute-phase and convalescent COVID-19 samples originated in the United States, Italy and Spain. Sources were T cells, B-cell-depleted T cells, or PBMCs; the material itself was cDNA or gDNA.

In the study's own analysis: From reference gene primer amplification, estimates of nucleated cell counts were derived. Assay used: immunoSEQ multiplex PCR; TCRdb lists only in-frame clones, some missing. V, J and clone size reflect that table, while D and trimming were determined from the DNA. The sample shows approximately 190,000 clones, 83% of them seen only once. Per germline, CDR1 SSHAT and CDR2 FNYEAQ (reference sequence). This CDR3 is 14 amino acids long. The chain links TRBV7-7 to TRBJ2-2; 7 bases are shared with TRBD1. The receptor comes from a woman in her forties with acute or convalescent COVID-19. Source material: peripheral blood. The DNA of the CDR3 is TGTGCTAGCAGCTGGGACAGTTCCACCGGGGAGCTGTTTTTT. Translated, it gives CASSWDSSTGELFF.